This entry is about one T cell receptor (beta chain). This CDR3 region has 11 residues. Germline values: CDR1 MGHDK, CDR2 SYGVNS. The V and J ends lost 8 bases and 11 bases respectively, with 12 bases between them. The data were taken from a study of blood T cell repertoires in COVID-19. Only in-frame clones appear in the TCRdb table, and some are missing; sequencing was by immunoSEQ multiplex PCR. The sample holds hundreds of thousands of clones; more than 80% are singletons and the top ten take over 1.3%. The material sequenced was peripheral blood. The receptor comes from a woman in her 30s with active or convalescent COVID-19. The chain carries TRBV25-1 and TRBJ1-4; D is unclear. DNA of the CDR3: TGTGCCAGCCGCTGGGAGAAGAAACTGTTTTTT. Protein sequence: CASRWEKKLFF.